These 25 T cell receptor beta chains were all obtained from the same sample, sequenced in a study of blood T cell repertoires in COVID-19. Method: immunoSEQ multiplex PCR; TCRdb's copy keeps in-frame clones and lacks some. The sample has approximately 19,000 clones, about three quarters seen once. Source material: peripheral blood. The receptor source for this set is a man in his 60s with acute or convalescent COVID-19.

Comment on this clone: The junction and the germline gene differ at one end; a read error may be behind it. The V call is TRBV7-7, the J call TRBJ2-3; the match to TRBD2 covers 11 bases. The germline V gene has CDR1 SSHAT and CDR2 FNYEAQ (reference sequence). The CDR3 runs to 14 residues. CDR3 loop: CASSSGGAVDTQYF. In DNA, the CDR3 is TGTGCTAGCAGTAGCGGGGGGGCTGTAGATACGCAGTATTTT.

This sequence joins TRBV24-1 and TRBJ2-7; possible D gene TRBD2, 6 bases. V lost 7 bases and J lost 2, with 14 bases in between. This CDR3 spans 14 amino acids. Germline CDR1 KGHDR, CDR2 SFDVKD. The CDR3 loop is CATSAGTITYEQYF. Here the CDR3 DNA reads TGTGCCACCAGCGCGGGGACCATCACCTACGAGCAGTACTTC.

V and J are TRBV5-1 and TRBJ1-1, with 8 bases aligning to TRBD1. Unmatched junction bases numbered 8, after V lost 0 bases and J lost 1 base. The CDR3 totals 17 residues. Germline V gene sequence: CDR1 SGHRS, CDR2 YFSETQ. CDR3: CASSLGGPTGANTEAFF. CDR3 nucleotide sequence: TGCGCCAGCAGCTTGGGAGGACCGACAGGGGCGAACACTGAAGCTTTCTTT.

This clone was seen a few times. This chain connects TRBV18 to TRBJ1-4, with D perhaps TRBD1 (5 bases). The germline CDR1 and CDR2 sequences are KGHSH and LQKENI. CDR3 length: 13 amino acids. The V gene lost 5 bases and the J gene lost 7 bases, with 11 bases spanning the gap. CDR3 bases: TGTGCCAGCTCAACGGGACTCAGTGAAAAACTGTTTTTT. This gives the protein CASSTGLSEKLFF.

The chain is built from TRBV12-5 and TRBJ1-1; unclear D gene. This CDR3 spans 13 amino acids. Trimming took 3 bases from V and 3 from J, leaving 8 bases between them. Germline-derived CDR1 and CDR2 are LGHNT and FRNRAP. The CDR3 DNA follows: TGTGCTAGTGGTTTTGAAGAGGACACTGAAGCTTTCTTT. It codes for CASGFEEDTEAFF.

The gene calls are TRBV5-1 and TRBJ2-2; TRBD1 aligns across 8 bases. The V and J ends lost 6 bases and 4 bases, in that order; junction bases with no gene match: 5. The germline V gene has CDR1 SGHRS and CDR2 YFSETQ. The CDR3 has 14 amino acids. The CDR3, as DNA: TGCGCCAGCATGACAGGGGCGGGCACCGGGGAGCTGTTTTTT. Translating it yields CASMTGAGTGELFF.

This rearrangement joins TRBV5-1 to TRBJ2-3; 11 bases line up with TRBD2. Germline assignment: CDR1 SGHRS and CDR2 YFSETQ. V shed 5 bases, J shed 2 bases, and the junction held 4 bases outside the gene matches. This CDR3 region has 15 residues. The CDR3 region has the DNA TGCGCCAGCAGGCGACTAGCGGGGCCCACAGATACGCAGTATTTT. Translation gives CASRRLAGPTDTQYF.

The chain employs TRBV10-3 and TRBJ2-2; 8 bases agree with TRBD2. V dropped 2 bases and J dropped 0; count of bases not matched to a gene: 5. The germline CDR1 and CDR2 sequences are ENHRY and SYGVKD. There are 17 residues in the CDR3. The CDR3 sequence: CAISETQRGPNTGELFF. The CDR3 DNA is TGTGCCATCAGTGAGACTCAGCGGGGGCCGAACACCGGGGAGCTGTTTTTT.

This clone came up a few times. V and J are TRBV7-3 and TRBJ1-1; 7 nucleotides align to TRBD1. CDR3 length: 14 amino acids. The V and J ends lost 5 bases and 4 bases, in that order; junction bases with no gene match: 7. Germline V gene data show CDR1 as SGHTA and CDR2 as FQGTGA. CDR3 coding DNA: TGTGCCAGCAGCCCGACAGGGTTCATCACTGAAGCTTTCTTT. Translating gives CASSPTGFITEAFF.

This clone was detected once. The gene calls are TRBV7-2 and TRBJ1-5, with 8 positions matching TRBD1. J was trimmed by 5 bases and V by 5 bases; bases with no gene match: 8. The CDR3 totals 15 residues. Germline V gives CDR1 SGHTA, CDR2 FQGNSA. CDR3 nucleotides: TGTGCCAGCAGCCCCCGGACAGGGTTCGATCAGCCCCAGCATTTT. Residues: CASSPRTGFDQPQHF.

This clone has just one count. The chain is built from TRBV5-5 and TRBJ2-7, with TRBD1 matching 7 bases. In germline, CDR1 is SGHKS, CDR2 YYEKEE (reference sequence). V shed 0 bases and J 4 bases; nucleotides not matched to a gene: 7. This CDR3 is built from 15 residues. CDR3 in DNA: TGTGCCAGCAGCTTGGCGGGTCAGGGGGAATACGAGCAGTACTTC. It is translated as CASSLAGQGEYEQYF.

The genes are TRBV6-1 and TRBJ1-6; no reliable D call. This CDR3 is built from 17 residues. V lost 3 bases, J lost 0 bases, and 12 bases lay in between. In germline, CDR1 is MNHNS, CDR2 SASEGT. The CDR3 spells CASSDTHTSSYNSPLHF. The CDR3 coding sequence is TGTGCCAGCAGTGATACGCACACCAGCTCCTATAATTCACCCCTCCACTTT.

CDR3 residues: CASREDLAGNTIYF. CDR3 DNA sequence: TGTGCCAGCAGAGAGGATCTGGCCGGAAACACCATATATTTT. The chain couples TRBV6-5 to TRBJ1-3; no clear D. V dropped 6 bases and J dropped 4 bases, with 13 bases sitting between them. The length of the CDR3 is 14 residues. Germline V gene lookup returns CDR1 MNHEY and CDR2 SVGAGI.

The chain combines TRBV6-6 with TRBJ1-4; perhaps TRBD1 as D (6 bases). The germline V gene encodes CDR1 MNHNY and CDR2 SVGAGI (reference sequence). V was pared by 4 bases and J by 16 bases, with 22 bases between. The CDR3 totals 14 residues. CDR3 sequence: CASSFPSGGQGQFF. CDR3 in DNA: TGTGCCAGCAGTTTCCCCTCGGGGGGGCAGGGTCAGTTTTTT.

This CDR3 reads CASSYLRGIQPQHF. The CDR3, as DNA: TGCGCCAGCAGCTATCTGAGGGGGATTCAGCCCCAGCATTTT. This chain links TRBV4-1 with TRBJ1-5; perhaps TRBD1 as D (6 bases). The CDR3 runs to 14 residues. Trimming removed 5 bases at V and 6 bases at J, with 14 bases between. Germline CDR1 and CDR2: MGHRA and YSYEKL.

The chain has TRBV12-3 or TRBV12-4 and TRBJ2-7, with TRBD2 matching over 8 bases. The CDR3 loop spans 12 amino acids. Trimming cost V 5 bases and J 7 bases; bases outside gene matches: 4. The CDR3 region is CASSLRGGEQYF. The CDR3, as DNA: TGTGCCAGCAGTCTACGGGGGGGGGAGCAGTACTTC.

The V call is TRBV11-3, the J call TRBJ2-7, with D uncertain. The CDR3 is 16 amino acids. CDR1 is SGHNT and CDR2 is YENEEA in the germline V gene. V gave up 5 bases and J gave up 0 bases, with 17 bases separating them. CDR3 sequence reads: CASSDYLLLFSYEQYF. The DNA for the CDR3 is TGTGCCAGCAGCGATTATCTACTTCTCTTCTCCTACGAGCAGTACTTC. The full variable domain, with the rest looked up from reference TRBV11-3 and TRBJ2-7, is EAGVVQSPRYKIIEKKQPVAFWCNPISGHNTLYWYLQNLGQGPELLIRYENEEAVDDSQLPKDRFSAERLKGVDSTLKIQPAELGDSAVYLCASSDYLLLFSYEQYFGPGTRLTVT.

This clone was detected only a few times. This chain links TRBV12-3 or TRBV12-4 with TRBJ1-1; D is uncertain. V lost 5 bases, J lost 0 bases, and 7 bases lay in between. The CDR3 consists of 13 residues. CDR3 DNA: TGTGCCAGCAGTCCAATCCTGAACACTGAAGCTTTCTTT. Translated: CASSPILNTEAFF.

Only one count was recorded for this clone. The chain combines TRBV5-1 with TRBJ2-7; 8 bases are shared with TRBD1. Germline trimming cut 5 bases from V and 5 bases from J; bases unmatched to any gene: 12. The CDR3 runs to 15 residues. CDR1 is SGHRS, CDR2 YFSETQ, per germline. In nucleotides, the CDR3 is TGCGCCAGCAGACTGAACGACAGGGGTGTGAACGAGCAGTACTTC. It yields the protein CASRLNDRGVNEQYF.

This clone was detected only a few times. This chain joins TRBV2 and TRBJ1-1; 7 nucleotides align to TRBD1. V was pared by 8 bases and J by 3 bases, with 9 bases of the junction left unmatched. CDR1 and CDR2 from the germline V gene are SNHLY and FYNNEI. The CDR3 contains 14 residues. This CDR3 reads CASGLGQVYTEAFF. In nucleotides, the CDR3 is TGTGCCAGCGGGTTAGGACAGGTCTACACTGAAGCTTTCTTT.

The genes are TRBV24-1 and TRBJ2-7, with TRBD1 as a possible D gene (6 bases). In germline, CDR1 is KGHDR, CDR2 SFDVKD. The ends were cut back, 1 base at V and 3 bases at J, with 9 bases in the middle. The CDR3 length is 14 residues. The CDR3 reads CATSDLKQGYEQYF. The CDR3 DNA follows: TGTGCCACCAGTGATTTAAAACAGGGCTACGAGCAGTACTTC.

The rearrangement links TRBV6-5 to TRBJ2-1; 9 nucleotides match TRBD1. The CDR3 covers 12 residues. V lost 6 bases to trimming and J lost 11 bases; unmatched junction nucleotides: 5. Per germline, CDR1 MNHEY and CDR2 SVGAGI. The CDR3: CASRGQGIKQFF. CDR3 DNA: TGTGCCAGCAGAGGACAGGGGATTAAGCAGTTCTTC.

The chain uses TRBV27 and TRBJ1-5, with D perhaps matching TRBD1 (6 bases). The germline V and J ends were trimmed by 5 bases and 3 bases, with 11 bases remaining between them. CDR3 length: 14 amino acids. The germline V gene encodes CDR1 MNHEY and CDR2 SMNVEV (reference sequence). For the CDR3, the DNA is TGTGCCAGCAGTATACAGGGCATCAATCAGCCCCAGCATTTT. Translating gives CASSIQGINQPQHF.

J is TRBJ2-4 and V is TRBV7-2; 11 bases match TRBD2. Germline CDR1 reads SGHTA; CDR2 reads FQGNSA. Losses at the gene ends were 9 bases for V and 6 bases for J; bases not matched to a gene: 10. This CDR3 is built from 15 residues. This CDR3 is CASSGGAGRGNIQYF. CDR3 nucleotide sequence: TGTGCCAGTAGCGGGGGGGCTGGAAGGGGAAACATTCAGTACTTC. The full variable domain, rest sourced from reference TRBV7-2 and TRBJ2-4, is GAGVSQSPSNKVTEKGKDVELRCDPISGHTALYWYRQSLGQGLEFLIYFQGNSAPDKSGLPSDRFSAERTGGSVSTLTIQRTQQEDSAVYLCASSGGAGRGNIQYFGAGTRLSVL.

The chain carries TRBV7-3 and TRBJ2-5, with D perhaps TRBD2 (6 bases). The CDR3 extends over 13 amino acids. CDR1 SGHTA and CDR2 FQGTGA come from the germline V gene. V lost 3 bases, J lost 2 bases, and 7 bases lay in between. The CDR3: CASSFGGQETQYF. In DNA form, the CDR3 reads TGTGCCAGCAGCTTCGGGGGTCAAGAGACCCAGTACTTC.